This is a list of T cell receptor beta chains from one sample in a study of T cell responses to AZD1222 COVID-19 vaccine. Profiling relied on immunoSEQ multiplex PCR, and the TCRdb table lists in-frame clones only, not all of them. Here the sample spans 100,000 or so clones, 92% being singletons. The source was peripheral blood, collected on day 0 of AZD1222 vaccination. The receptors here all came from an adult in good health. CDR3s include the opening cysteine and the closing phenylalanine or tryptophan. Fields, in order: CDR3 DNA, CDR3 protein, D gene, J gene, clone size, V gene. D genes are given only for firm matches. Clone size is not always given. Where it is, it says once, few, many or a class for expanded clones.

DNA: TGTGCCAGTAGTCCCAGGGTCAATCAGCCCCAGCATTTT
CDR3: CASSPRVNQPQHF
D: -
J: TRBJ1-5
size: -
V: TRBV19

DNA: TGTGCCAGCAGCGCTACTAGCGGGAGTTGGGATGAGCAGTTCTTC
CDR3: CASSATSGSWDEQFF
D: TRBD2
J: TRBJ2-1
size: -
V: TRBV9

DNA: TGTGCCAGCAGCTTAGATGGAGGTCCTCTTTACAATGAGCAGTTCTTC
CDR3: CASSLDGGPLYNEQFF
D: -
J: TRBJ2-1
size: -
V: TRBV11-2

DNA: TGTGCCAGCAGTTTGACCAGATCTGGGGCCAACGTCCTGACTTTC
CDR3: CASSLTRSGANVLTF
D: -
J: TRBJ2-6
size: -
V: TRBV28

DNA: TGCGCCAGCAGCCAAGAGGTTAGCGGGAGGGCCGCCCAGTACTTC
CDR3: CASSQEVSGRAAQYF
D: TRBD2
J: TRBJ2-5
size: -
V: TRBV4-1

DNA: TGTGCCAGCAGCTTTCGGGTGTTGGCGGGAGGTACATACAATGAGCAGTTCTTC
CDR3: CASSFRVLAGGTYNEQFF
D: -
J: TRBJ2-1
size: -
V: TRBV12-1

DNA: TGTGCCAGCAGTGAAGCCACCTACAATGAGCAGTTCTTC
CDR3: CASSEATYNEQFF
D: -
J: TRBJ2-1
size: -
V: TRBV25-1

DNA: TGTGCCAGCAGTGACTCGCGGCAGGGCGCCTACGAGCAGTACTTC
CDR3: CASSDSRQGAYEQYF
D: -
J: TRBJ2-7
size: -
V: TRBV6-4

DNA: TGTGCCAGCAGTTACTCGCTACAGCAGCCCCAGCATTTT
CDR3: CASSYSLQQPQHF
D: -
J: TRBJ1-5
size: -
V: TRBV6-5

DNA: TGCAGTGCTAGTGTTTCGGGAGATGACAATGAGCAGTTCTTC
CDR3: CSASVSGDDNEQFF
D: -
J: TRBJ2-1
size: -
V: TRBV20-1

DNA: TGCGCCAGCAGCTTGAGGGGTGAGCAGTTCTTC
CDR3: CASSLRGEQFF
D: -
J: TRBJ2-1
size: -
V: TRBV5-1

DNA: TGTGCCAGCTCACCGGACAGGGTACGAGATGAGCAGTTCTTC
CDR3: CASSPDRVRDEQFF
D: TRBD1
J: TRBJ2-1
size: -
V: TRBV18

DNA: TGTGCCATCAGTGAGTTGGCAGGCCAATTAGATGGCTACACCTTC
CDR3: CAISELAGQLDGYTF
D: -
J: TRBJ1-2
size: -
V: TRBV10-3

DNA: TGTGCCAGCAGCCCGGGACAGAATGGCTACACCTTC
CDR3: CASSPGQNGYTF
D: TRBD1
J: TRBJ1-2
size: once
V: TRBV9

DNA: TGTGCCAGCAGTCGACAGGGGGTAAACACTGAAGCTTTCTTT
CDR3: CASSRQGVNTEAFF
D: TRBD1
J: TRBJ1-1
size: -
V: TRBV27

DNA: TGTGCCAGCACCAGATGGAGAGGGGGGGGCGCTGAAGCTTTCTTT
CDR3: CASTRWRGGGAEAFF
D: -
J: TRBJ1-1
size: -
V: TRBV28

DNA: TGTGCCAGCAGTGTTGGGACACCTAGCAATCAGCCCCAGCATTTT
CDR3: CASSVGTPSNQPQHF
D: -
J: TRBJ1-5
size: once
V: TRBV28

DNA: TGTGCCAGCAGCCAAACGGCTGGCTACACCTTC
CDR3: CASSQTAGYTF
D: -
J: TRBJ1-2
size: -
V: TRBV3-1/TRBV3-2

DNA: TGTGCCAGCAGCTCCCAGGCCGGTACACAGCCCCAGCATTTT
CDR3: CASSSQAGTQPQHF
D: -
J: TRBJ1-5
size: -
V: TRBV28

DNA: TGCAGTGCTAGTATCTATAGCAATCAGCCCCAGCATTTT
CDR3: CSASIYSNQPQHF
D: -
J: TRBJ1-5
size: -
V: TRBV20-1

DNA: TGTGCCAGCAGTGAAGCGAAGGCGGTGAACACTGAAGCTTTCTTT
CDR3: CASSEAKAVNTEAFF
D: -
J: TRBJ1-1
size: -
V: TRBV2

DNA: TGTGCCAGCAGCTTGGTGGGGGGTGCCCCTAAAGGGGGCTACACCTTC
CDR3: CASSLVGGAPKGGYTF
D: -
J: TRBJ1-2
size: -
V: TRBV5-4

DNA: TGCGCCAGCAGCTTGGCCCCTGGGGATACGCAGTATTTT
CDR3: CASSLAPGDTQYF
D: -
J: TRBJ2-3
size: -
V: TRBV5-1

DNA: TGTGCCTCCGGGACGCCAAAAATTTCCTACGAGCAGTACTTC
CDR3: CASGTPKISYEQYF
D: -
J: TRBJ2-7
size: -
V: TRBV7-8

DNA: TGCAGTGCTAGTGGACTAGCGGGAGGAGCCAAAAACATTCAGTACTTC
CDR3: CSASGLAGGAKNIQYF
D: TRBD2
J: TRBJ2-4
size: -
V: TRBV20-1

DNA: TGTGCCAGCAGCTCTGGACAGGGAGGCACAGATACGCAGTATTTT
CDR3: CASSSGQGGTDTQYF
D: TRBD1
J: TRBJ2-3
size: -
V: TRBV6-5

DNA: TGTGCCAGCATGGAGCGGAGAATGAACACTGAAGCTTTCTTT
CDR3: CASMERRMNTEAFF
D: -
J: TRBJ1-1
size: -
V: TRBV27

DNA: TGCGCCAGCAGCTTGGAGGTCAGTAACACTGAAGCTTTCTTT
CDR3: CASSLEVSNTEAFF
D: -
J: TRBJ1-1
size: -
V: TRBV5-1

DNA: TGTGCCAGCAATCCAAGGGGGTGGGGTGGCTACACCTTC
CDR3: CASNPRGWGGYTF
D: -
J: TRBJ1-2
size: -
V: TRBV28

DNA: TGTGCCAGCAGTCAGGGGACCCGGGAGTACACCGGGGAGCTGTTTTTT
CDR3: CASSQGTREYTGELFF
D: -
J: TRBJ2-2
size: -
V: TRBV27

DNA: TGTGCCAGCAGCTTCGGGACAGGCAATATGAACACTGAAGCTTTCTTT
CDR3: CASSFGTGNMNTEAFF
D: TRBD1
J: TRBJ1-1
size: -
V: TRBV5-4

DNA: TGTGCCAGCAGCAGACAGGAGGGTAATCAGCCCCAGCATTTT
CDR3: CASSRQEGNQPQHF
D: -
J: TRBJ1-5
size: few
V: TRBV5-4

DNA: TGTGCCAGCAGAAATGAACTGGGCTATGGCTACACCTTC
CDR3: CASRNELGYGYTF
D: -
J: TRBJ1-2
size: -
V: TRBV2